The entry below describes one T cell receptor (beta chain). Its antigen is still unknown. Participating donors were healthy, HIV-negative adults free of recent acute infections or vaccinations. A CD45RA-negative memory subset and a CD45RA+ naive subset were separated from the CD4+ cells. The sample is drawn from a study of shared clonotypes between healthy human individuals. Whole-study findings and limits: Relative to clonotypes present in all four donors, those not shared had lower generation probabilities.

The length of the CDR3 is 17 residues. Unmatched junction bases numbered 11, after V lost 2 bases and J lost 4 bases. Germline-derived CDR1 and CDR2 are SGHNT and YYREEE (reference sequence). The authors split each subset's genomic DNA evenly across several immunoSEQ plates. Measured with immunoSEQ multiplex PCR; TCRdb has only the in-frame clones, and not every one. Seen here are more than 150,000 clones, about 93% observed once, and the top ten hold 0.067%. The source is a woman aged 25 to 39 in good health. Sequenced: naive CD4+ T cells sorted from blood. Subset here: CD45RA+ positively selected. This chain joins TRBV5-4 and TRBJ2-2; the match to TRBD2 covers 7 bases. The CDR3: CASSLIPPGGSTGELFF. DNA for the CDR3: TGTGCCAGCAGCTTAATCCCGCCGGGAGGCTCCACCGGGGAGCTGTTTTTT.